The clone carrying this T cell receptor beta chain showed up many times. Trimming shortened V by 2 bases and J by 4 bases, and 9 bases separated the two germline ends. Looked up from germline, CDR1 is SGHRS and CDR2 is YFSETQ. This CDR3 spans 13 amino acids. Semi-nested PCR with Nested Universal Primer A followed constant-region reverse priming of full-length variable regions. MiXCR, run by TCRdb on the 5' RACE reads, gives a single entry per CDR3 protein. The profile shows about 55,000 distinct CDR3 sequences, approximately 17% of them singletons. Naive CD4+ cells had CD25+ Tregs removed. The sequencing input was naive CD4+ T cells sorted from blood. Subset here: naive CD4+ T cells, CD4+CD45RA+CD25-. The source is a female donor with breast cancer. V is TRBV5-1 and J is TRBJ1-2; a possible D gene is TRBD1 (6 bases). CDR3 sequence (DNA): TGCGCCAGCAGCTTCGGACAGACCTATGGCTACACCTTC. Amino acid sequence: CASSFGQTYGYTF.